The entry that follows covers one TCR beta chain sequence. Its antigen is currently unknown. MiXCR, applied by TCRdb to the reads, yields one record per CDR3 protein. There are approximately 180,000 distinct CDR3 sequences in the sample; about a sixth occur only once, and almost 25% lies in the top ten. The sample comes from a study of T cell repertoires in cytomegalovirus infection. Across the whole study: Matching HLA type and CMV infection were both indicated by public TCR beta signatures. Overall study findings and caveats: Clonotypes of TCR beta that were HLA-C-restricted and CMV-specific dominated the ex vivo response. Cumulated frequencies of public TCR beta families served to identify carriers of CMV plus the relevant HLA.

Deletions cut 0 bases from V and 7 bases from J, with 15 bases between. Germline loops: CDR1 SGHAT, CDR2 FQNNGV. This CDR3 is built from 15 residues. Sample: CD8+ T cells from PBMCs. This chain joins TRBV11-2 and TRBJ1-1, with a tentative D call TRBD1 (5 bases). The origin of this receptor is a human donor in good health (CMV status not recorded). Some clones in this sample may be carry-over from other donors' samples. The CDR3 is CASSLDRFAGDEAFF. The DNA of the CDR3 is TGTGCCAGCAGCTTAGATAGGTTCGCGGGGGATGAAGCTTTCTTT.